This T cell receptor beta chain emerged from a study of T-cell memory formation after mild COVID-19. Germline assignment: CDR1 SQVTM and CDR2 ANQGSEA. The CDR3 length is 13 residues. The ends lost 8 bases at V and 5 bases at J; junction bases unmatched: 10. TCRdb itself ran the 5' RACE reads through MiXCR, one entry per CDR3 protein. The repertoire has around 260,000 distinct CDR3 sequences, roughly 16% of them found once; the top ten carry around 23%. Sequenced material: PBMCs or a T cell subset sorted from them (not recorded which). The receptor was derived from a man between 18 and 35 years old who had mild COVID-19 (a few samples of this study predate the infection). Cell type and time point are not known. The V gene is TRBV29-1, the J gene TRBJ2-5; 8 bases line up with TRBD2. CDR3 residues: CSSSGSNTETQYF. Written as DNA, the CDR3 is TGCAGCTCTAGCGGGTCCAACACGGAGACCCAGTACTTC.